This T cell receptor beta chain appears in the sequencing data of a study of CD8+ T cells in alopecia areata. Study in general: By percentage of affected scalp area, the severity of treated patients was scored. Study outcomes and limitations: Under tofacitinib, fewer expanded CD8+ clones appeared among the top 100 scalp clones. Mice showed TCR sharing more clearly than patients did, possibly owing to HLA.

Documented treatment: oral pan-JAK inhibitor, 5-10 mg twice daily. Alopecia areata patients gave lesional scalp punch biopsies and peripheral blood samples. A note on this clone: Antigen: not known.

RNA extraction was followed by reverse transcription into cDNA, which acted as the sequencing template. Sequenced by immunoSEQ multiplex PCR; TCRdb stores in-frame clones only, minus some. The sample carries 190,000 or so clones, around 60% recorded once. The CDR3 spans 13 residues. Looked up from germline, CDR1 is GTSNPN and CDR2 is SVGIG (reference sequence). After removal of 1 base from V and 6 bases from J, the junction contained 4 bases not matched to a gene. The TCR originated in a human donor with alopecia areata. The sequencing here drew on CD4+ T cells sorted from blood, taken at week 4, from a patient treated with tofacitinib. The rearrangement joins TRBV30 to TRBJ2-7, with 9 bases that match TRBD1. CDR3 sequence reads: CAWSGQGVREQYF. The CDR3 DNA reads TGTGCCTGGAGTGGACAGGGGGTCCGCGAGCAGTACTTC.